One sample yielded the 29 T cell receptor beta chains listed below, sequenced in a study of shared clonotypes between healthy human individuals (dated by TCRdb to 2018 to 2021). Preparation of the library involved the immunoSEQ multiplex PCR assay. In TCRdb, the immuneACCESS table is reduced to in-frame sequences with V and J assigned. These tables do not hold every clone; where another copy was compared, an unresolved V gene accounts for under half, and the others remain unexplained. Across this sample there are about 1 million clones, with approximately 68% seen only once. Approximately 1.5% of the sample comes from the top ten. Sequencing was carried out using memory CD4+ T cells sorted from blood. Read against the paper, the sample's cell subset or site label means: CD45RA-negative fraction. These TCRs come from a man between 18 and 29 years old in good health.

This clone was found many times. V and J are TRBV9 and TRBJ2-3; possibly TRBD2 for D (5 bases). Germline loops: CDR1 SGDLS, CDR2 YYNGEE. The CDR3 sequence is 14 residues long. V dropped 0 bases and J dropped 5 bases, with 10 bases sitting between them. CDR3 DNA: TGTGCCAGCAGCGTAGCTTCCCGGGGAGATACGCAGTATTTT. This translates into CASSVASRGDTQYF.

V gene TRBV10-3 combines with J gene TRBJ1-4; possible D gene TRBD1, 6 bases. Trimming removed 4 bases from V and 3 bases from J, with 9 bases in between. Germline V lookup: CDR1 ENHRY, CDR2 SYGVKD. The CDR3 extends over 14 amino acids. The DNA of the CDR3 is TGTGCCATCAGTGGACAGGAGTCTAATGAAAAACTGTTTTTT. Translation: CAISGQESNEKLFF.

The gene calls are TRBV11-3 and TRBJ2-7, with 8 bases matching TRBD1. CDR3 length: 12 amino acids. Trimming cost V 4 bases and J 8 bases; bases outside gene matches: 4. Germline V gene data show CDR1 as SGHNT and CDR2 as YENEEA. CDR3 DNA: TGTGCCAGCAGCTCCGGACAGGGCAAGCAGTACTTC. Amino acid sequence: CASSSGQGKQYF.

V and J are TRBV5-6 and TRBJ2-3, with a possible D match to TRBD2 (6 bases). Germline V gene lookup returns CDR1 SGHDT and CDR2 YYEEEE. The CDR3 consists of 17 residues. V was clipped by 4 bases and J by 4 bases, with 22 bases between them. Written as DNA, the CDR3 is TGTGCCAGCAGCGCTGTAAAGGCGGGGCACGAGGCAGATACGCAGTATTTT. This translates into CASSAVKAGHEADTQYF.

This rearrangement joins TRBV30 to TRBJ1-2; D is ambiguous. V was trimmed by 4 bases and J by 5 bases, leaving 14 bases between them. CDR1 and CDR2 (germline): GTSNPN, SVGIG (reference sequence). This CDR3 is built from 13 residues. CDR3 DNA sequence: TGTGCCTGGACCGGGAGCGGAGGGTATGGCTACACCTTC. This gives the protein CAWTGSGGYGYTF.

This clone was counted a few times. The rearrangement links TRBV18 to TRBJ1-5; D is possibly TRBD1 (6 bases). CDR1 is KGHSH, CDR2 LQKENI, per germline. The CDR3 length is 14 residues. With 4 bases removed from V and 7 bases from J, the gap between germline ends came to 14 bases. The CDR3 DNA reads TGTGCCAGCTCACTTCAGCTGGGGGCCCAGCCCCAGCATTTT. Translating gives CASSLQLGAQPQHF.

The chain's CDR3 is CASSPRSGQANTGELFF. In DNA form, the CDR3 reads TGTGCCAGCAGCCCGCGGAGCGGACAGGCGAACACCGGGGAGCTGTTTTTT. The chain combines TRBV11-3 with TRBJ2-2; 7 bases agree with TRBD1. CDR1 and CDR2 (germline): SGHNT, YENEEA. V lost 5 bases and J lost 0; bases outside the gene matches: 9. The CDR3 covers 17 residues.

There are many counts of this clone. The CDR3 nucleotides are TGTGCCAGCAGTGAGTACTCCACAGATACGCAGTATTTT. Its translation is CASSEYSTDTQYF. This sequence joins TRBV6-5 and TRBJ2-3; the D is unclear. Germline lookup yields CDR1 MNHEY and CDR2 SVGAGI. The CDR3 has 13 amino acids. The ends were cut back, 5 bases at V and 2 bases at J, with 8 bases in the middle.

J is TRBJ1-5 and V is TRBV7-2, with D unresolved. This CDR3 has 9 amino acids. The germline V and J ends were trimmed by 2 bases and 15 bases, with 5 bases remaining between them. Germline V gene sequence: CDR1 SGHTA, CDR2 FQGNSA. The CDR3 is CASSLRRHF. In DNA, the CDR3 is TGTGCCAGCAGCTTACGGCGGCATTTT.

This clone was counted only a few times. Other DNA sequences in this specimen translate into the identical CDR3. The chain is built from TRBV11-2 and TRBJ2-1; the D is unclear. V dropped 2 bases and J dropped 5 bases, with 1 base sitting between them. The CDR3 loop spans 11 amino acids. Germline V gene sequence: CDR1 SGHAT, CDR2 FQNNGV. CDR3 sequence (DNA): TGTGCCAGCAGCTTACACAATGAGCAGTTCTTC. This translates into CASSLHNEQFF.

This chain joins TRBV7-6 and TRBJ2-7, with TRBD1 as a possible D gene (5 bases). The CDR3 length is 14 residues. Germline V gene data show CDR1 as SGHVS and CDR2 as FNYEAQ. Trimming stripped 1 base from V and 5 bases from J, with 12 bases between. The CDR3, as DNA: TGTGCCAGCAGCTTAGATTCCGCAGGGAACGAGCAGTACTTC. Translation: CASSLDSAGNEQYF. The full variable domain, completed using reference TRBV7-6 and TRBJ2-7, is GAGVSQSPRYKVTKRGQDVALRCDPISGHVSLYWYRQALGQGPEFLTYFNYEAQQDKSGLPNDRFSAERPEGSISTLTIQRTEQRDSAMYRCASSLDSAGNEQYFGPGTRLTVT.

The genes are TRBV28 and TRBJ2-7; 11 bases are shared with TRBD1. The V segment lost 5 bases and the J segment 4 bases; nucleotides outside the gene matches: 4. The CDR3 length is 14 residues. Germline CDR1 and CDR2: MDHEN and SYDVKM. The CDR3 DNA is TGTGCCAGCAGTGCGGGACAGGGGGATTACGAGCAGTACTTC. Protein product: CASSAGQGDYEQYF.

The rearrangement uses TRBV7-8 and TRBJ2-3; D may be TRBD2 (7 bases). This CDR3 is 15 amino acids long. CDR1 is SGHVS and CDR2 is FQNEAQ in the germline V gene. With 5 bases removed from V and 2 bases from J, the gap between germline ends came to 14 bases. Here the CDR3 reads CASSGRGGHTDTQYF. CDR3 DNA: TGTGCCAGCAGCGGACGCGGGGGACACACAGATACGCAGTATTTT. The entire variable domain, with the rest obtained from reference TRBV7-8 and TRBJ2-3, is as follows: GAGVSQSPRYKVAKRGQDVALRCDPISGHVSLFWYQQALGQGPEFLTYFQNEAQLDKSGLPSDRFFAERPEGSVSTLKIQRTQQEDSAVYLCASSGRGGHTDTQYFGPGTRLTVL.

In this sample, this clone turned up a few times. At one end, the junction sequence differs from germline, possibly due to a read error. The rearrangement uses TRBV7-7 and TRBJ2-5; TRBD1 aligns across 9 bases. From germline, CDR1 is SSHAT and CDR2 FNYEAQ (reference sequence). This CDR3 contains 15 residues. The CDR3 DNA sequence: TGTGCTAGCAGCCCGGGACAGGGTAGACAAGAGACCCAGTACTTC. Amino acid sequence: CASSPGQGRQETQYF.

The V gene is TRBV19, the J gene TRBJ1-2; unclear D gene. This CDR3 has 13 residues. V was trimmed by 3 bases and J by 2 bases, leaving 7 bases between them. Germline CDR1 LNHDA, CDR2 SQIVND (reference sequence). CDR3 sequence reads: CASSIAENYGYTF. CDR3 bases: TGTGCCAGTAGTATTGCAGAGAACTATGGCTACACCTTC.

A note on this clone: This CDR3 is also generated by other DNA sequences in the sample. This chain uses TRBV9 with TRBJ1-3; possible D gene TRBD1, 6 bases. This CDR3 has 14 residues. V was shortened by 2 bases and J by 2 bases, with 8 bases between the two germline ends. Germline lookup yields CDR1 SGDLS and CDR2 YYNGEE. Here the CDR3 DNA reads TGTGCCAGCAGCGTTGGGACAACTGGAAACACCATATATTTT. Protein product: CASSVGTTGNTIYF.

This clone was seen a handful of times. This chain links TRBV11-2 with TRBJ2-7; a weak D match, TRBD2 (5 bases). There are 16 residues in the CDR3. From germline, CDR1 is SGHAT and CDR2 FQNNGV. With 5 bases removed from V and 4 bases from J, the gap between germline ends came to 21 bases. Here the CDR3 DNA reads TGTGCCAGCAGCAGCGGACGGTTCCAAAGTCTTTACGAGCAGTACTTC. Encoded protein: CASSSGRFQSLYEQYF.

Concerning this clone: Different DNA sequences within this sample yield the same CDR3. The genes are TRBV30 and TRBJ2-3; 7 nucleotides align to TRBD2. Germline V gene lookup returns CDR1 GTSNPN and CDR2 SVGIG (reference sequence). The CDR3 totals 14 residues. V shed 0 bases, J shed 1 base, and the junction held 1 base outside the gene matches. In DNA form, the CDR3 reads TGTGCCTGGAGTGTTCGGGGGGGCACAGATACGCAGTATTTT. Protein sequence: CAWSVRGGTDTQYF.

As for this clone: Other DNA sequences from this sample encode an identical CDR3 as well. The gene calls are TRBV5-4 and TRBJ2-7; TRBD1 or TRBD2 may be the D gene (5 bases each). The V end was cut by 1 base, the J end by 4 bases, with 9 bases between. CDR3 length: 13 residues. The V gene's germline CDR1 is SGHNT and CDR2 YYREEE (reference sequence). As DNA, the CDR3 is TGTGCCAGCAGCTTGCCGGGGCCTTACGAGCAGTACTTC. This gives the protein CASSLPGPYEQYF.

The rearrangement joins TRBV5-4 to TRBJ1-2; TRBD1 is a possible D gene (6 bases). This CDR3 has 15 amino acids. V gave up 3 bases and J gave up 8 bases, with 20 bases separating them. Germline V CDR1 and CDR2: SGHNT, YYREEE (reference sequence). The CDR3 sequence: CASSYWNRDPGGYTF. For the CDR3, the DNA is TGTGCCAGCAGCTACTGGAACAGGGACCCAGGCGGCTACACCTTC.

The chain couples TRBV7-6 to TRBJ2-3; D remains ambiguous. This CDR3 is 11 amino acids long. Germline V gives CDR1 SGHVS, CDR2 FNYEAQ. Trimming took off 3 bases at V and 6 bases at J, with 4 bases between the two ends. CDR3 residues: CASSFGDTQYF. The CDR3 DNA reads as TGTGCCAGCAGCTTCGGCGATACGCAGTATTTT.

This CDR3 is CASSLGQFSDTIYF. CDR3 nucleotide sequence: TGCGCCAGCAGCTTGGGACAGTTCTCCGACACCATATATTTT. This sequence joins TRBV5-1 and TRBJ1-3; D might be TRBD1 (5 bases). Germline V CDR1 and CDR2: SGHRS, YFSETQ. V lost 0 bases to trimming and J lost 8 bases, with 12 bases between them. The CDR3 is 14 amino acids. The whole variable domain, filled in from reference TRBV5-1 and TRBJ1-3, reads KAGVTQTPRYLIKTRGQQVTLSCSPISGHRSVSWYQQTPGQGLQFLFEYFSETQRNKGNFPGRFSGRQFSNSRSEMNVSTLELGDSALYLCASSLGQFSDTIYFGEGSWLTVV.

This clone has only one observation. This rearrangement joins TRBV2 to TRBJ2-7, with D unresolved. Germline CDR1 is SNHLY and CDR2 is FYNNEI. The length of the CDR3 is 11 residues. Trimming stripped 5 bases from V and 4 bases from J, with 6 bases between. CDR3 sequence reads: CASSSLYEQYF. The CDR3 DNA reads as TGTGCCAGCAGTTCTTTGTACGAGCAGTACTTC.

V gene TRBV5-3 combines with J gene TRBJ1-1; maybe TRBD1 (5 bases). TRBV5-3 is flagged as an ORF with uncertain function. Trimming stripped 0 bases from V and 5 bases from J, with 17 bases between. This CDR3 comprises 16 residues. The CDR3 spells CARSLEGTELVTEAFF. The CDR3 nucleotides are TGTGCCAGAAGCTTGGAAGGGACCGAATTGGTAACTGAAGCTTTCTTT.

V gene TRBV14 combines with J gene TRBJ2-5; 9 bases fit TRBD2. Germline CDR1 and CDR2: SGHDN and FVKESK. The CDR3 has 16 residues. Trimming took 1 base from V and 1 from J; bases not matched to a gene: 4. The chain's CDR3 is CASSQGSSGIQETQYF. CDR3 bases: TGTGCCAGCAGCCAAGGGTCTAGCGGGATCCAAGAGACCCAGTACTTC.

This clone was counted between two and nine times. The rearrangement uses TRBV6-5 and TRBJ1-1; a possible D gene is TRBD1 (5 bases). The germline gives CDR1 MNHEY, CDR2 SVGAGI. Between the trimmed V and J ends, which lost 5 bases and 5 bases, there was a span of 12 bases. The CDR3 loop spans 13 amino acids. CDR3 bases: TGTGCCAGCAGTCTAAATGGGGGGACTGAAGCTTTCTTT. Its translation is CASSLNGGTEAFF.

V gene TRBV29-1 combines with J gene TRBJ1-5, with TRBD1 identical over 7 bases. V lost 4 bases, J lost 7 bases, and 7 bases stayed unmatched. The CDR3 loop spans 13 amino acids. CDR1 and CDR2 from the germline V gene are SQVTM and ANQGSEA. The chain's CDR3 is CSVGGTAKQPQHF. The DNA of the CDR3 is TGCAGCGTTGGAGGGACAGCGAAGCAGCCCCAGCATTTT.

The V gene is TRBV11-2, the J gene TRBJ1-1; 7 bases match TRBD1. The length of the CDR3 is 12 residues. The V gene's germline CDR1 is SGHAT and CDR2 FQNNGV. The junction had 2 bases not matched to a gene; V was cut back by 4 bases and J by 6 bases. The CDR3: CASSSGQAEAFF. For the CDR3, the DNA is TGTGCCAGCAGCTCAGGACAGGCTGAAGCTTTCTTT.

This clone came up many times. The CDR3 spells CASRHPAGRANYGYTF. The CDR3 DNA follows: TGTGCCAGCAGGCACCCGGCGGGCAGGGCCAACTATGGCTACACCTTC. The V gene is TRBV2, the J gene TRBJ1-2, with TRBD1 as a possible D gene (5 bases). In germline, CDR1 is SNHLY, CDR2 FYNNEI. The CDR3 runs to 16 residues. Trimming took off 6 bases at V and 2 bases at J, with 19 bases between the two ends.